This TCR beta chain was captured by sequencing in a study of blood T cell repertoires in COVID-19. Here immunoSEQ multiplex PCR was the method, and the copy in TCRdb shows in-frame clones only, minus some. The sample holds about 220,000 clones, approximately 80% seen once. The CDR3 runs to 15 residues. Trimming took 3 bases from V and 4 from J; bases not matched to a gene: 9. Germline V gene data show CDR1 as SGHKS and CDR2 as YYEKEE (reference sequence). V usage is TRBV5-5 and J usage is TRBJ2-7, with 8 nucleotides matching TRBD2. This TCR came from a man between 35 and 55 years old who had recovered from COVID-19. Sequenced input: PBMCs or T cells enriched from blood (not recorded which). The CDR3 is CASSYIRGGLYEQYF. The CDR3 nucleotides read TGTGCCAGCAGCTATATCCGCGGGGGGTTATACGAGCAGTACTTC.